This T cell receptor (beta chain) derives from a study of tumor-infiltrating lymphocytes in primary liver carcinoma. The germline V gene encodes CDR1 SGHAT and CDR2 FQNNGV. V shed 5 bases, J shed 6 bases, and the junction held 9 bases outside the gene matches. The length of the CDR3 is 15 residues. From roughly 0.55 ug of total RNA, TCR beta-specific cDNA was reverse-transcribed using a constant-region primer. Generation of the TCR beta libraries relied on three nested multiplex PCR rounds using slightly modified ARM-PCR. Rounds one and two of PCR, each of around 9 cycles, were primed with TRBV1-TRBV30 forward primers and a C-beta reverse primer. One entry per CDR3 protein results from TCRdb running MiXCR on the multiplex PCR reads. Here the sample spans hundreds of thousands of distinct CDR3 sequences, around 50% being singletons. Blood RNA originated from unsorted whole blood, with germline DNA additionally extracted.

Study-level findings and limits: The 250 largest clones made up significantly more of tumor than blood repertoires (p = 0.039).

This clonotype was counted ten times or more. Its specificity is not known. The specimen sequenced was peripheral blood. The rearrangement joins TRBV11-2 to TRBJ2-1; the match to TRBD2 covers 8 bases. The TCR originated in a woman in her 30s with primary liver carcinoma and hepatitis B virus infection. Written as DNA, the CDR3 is TGTGCCAGCAGCACTGGGACTAGTATGGGCAATGAGCAGTTCTTC. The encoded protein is CASSTGTSMGNEQFF.